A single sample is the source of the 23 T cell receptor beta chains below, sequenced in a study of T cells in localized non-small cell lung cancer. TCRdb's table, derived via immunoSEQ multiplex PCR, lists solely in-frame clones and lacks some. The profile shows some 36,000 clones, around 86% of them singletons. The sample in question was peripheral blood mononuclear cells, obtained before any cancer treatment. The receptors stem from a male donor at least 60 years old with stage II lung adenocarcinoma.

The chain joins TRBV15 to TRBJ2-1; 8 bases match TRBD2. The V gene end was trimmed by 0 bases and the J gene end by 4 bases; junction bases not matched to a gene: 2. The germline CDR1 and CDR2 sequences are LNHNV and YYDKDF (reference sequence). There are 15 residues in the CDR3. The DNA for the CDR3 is TGTGCCACCAGCAGAGATCCTAGCGGGTACAATGAGCAGTTCTTC. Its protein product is CATSRDPSGYNEQFF.

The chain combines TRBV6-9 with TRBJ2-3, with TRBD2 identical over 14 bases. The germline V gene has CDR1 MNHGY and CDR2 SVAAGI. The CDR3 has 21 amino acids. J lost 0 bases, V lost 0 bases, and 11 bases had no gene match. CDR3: CASSYSPGTSGSPPSTDTQYF. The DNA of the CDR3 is TGTGCCAGCAGTTATTCTCCCGGGACTAGCGGGAGTCCTCCTAGCACAGATACGCAGTATTTT.

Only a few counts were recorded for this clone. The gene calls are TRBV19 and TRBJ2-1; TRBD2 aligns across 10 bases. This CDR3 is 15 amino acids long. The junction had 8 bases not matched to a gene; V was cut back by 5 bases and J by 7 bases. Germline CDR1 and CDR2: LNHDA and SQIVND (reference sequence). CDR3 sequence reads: CASSPRLAGFNEQFF. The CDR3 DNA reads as TGTGCCAGTAGTCCTCGACTAGCGGGCTTTAATGAGCAGTTCTTC.

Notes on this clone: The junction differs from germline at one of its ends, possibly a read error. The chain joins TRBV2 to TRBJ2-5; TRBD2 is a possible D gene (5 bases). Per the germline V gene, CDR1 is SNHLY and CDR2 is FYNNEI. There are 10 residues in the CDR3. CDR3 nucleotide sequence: TGTGCCAGCGGAGGAGGCTACCCGCACTTC. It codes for CASGGGYPHF.

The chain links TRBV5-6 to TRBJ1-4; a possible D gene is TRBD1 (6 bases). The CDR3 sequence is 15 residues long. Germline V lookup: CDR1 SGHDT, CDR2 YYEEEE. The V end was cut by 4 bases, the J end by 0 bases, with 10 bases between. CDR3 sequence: CASSLGQTTNEKLFF. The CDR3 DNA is TGTGCCAGCAGCCTAGGACAGACAACTAATGAAAAACTGTTTTTT.

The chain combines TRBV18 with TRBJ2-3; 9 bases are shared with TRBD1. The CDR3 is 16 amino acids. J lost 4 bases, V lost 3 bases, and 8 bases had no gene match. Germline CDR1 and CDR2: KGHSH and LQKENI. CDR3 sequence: CASSPPGTGLADTQYF. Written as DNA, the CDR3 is TGTGCCAGCTCACCTCCCGGGACAGGGTTGGCAGATACGCAGTATTTT.

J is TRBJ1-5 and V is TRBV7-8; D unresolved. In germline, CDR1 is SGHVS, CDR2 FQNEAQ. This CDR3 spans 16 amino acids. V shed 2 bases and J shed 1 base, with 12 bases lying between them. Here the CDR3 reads CASSLTRTRSNQPQHF. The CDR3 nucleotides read TGTGCCAGCAGCTTAACCCGGACCCGGAGCAATCAGCCCCAGCATTTT.

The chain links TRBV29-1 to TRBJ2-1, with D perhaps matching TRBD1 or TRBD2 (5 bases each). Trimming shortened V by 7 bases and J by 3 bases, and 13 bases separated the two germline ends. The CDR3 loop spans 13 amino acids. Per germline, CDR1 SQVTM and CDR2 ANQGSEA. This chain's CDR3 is CSARREYYNEQFF. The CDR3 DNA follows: TGCAGCGCTCGCAGGGAGTACTACAATGAGCAGTTCTTC.

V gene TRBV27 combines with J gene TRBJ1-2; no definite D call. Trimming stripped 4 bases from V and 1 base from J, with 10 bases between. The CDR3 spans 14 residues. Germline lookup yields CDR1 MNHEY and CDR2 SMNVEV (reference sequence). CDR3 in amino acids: CASSSGRINYGYTF. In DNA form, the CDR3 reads TGTGCCAGCAGTTCCGGACGGATTAACTATGGCTACACCTTC.

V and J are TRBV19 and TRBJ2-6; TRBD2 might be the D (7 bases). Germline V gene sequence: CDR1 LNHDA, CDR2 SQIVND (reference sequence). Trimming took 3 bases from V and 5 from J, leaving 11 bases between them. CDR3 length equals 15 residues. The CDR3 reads CASSIQGTRANVLTF. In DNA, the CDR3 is TGTGCCAGTAGTATTCAGGGGACTAGGGCCAACGTCCTGACTTTC.

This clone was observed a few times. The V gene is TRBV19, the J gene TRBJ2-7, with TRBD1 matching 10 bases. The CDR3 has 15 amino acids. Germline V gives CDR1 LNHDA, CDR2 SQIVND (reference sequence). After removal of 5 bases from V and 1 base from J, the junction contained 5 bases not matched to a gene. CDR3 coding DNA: TGTGCCAGTAGTCGAGAGGACAGGGGGTCCTACGAGCAGTACTTC. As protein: CASSREDRGSYEQYF.

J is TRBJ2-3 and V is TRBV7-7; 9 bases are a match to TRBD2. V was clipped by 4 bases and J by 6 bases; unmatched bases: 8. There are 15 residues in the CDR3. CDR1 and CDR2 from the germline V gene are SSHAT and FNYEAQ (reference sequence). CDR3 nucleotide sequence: TGTGCCAGCAGCTCCGGGACTAGCAGAACGGATACGCAGTATTTT. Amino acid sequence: CASSSGTSRTDTQYF.

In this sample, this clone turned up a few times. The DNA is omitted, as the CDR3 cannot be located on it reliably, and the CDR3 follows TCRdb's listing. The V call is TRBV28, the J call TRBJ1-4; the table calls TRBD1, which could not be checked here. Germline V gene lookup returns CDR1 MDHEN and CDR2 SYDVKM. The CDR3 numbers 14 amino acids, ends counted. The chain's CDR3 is CASSSSAGDEKLFF.

The CDR3 DNA is TGTGCCAGCAGCCAAGGGACAGGGGTGGCCACCGGGGAGCTGTTTTTT. Amino acid sequence: CASSQGTGVATGELFF. V usage is TRBV16 and J usage is TRBJ2-2; 10 bases match TRBD1. The germline V gene has CDR1 KGHSY and CDR2 FQNENV. The CDR3 is 16 amino acids. After removal of 2 bases from V and 4 bases from J, the junction contained 4 bases not matched to a gene.

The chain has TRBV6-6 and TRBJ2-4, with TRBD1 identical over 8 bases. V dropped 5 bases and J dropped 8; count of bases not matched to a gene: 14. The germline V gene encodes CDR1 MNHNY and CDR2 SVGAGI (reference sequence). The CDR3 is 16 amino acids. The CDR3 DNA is TGTGCCAGCAGTACAGGGACAGGCCGGTTCGCAGACATTCAGTACTTC. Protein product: CASSTGTGRFADIQYF.

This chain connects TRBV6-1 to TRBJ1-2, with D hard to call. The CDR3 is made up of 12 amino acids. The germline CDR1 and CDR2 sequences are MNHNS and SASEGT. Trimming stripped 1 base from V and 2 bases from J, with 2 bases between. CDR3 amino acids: CASSEGNYGYTF. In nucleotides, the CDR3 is TGTGCCAGCAGTGAAGGGAACTATGGCTACACCTTC.

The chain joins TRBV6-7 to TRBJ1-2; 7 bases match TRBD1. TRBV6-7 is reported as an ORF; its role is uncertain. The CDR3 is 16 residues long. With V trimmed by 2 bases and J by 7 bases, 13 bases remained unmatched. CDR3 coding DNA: TGTGCCAGCAGTTACACCGACAGGGTAGGGAAGGGTGGCTACACCTTC. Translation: CASSYTDRVGKGGYTF.

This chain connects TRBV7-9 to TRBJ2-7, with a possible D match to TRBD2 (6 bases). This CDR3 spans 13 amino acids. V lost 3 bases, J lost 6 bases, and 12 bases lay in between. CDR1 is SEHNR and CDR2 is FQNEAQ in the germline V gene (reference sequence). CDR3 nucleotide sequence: TGTGCCAGCAGCTTCGCGGGGATGGGCGAGCAGTACTTC. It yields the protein CASSFAGMGEQYF. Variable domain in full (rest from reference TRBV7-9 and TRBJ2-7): DTGVSQNPRHKITKRGQNVTFRCDPISEHNRLYWYRQTLGQGPEFLTYFQNEAQLEKSRLLSDRFSAERPKGSFSTLEIQRTEQGDSAMYLCASSFAGMGEQYFGPGTRLTVT.

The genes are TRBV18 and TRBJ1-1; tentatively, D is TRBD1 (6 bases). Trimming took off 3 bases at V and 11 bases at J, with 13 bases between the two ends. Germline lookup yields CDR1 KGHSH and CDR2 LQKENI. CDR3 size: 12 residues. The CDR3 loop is CASSPPGVRAFF. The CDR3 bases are TGTGCCAGCTCACCCCCAGGGGTACGGGCTTTCTTT.

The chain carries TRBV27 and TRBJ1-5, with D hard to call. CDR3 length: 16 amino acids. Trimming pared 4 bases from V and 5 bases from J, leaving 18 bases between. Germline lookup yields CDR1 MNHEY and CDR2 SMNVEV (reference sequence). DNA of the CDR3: TGTGCCAGCAGTTCGGACCGCAGCCCTACTCATCAGCCCCAGCATTTT. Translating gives CASSSDRSPTHQPQHF.

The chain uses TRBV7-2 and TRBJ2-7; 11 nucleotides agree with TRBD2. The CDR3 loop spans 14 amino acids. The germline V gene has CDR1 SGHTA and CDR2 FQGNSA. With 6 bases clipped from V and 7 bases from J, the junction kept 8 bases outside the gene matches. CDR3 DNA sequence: TGTGCCAGCAGTTGGATACTAGCGGGAGTTGAGCAGTACTTC. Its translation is CASSWILAGVEQYF.

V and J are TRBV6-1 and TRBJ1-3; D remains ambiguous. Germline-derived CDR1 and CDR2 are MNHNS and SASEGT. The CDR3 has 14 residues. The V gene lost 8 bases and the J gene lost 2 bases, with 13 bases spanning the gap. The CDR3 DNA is TGTGCCAGCTGCGCGGGTGGTACTGGAAACACCATATATTTT. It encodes CASCAGGTGNTIYF.

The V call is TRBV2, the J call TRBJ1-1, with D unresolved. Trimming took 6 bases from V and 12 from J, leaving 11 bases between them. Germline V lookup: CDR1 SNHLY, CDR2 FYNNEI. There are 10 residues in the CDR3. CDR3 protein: CASSGVESFF. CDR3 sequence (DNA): TGTGCCAGCAGCGGGGTCGAGTCTTTCTTT.